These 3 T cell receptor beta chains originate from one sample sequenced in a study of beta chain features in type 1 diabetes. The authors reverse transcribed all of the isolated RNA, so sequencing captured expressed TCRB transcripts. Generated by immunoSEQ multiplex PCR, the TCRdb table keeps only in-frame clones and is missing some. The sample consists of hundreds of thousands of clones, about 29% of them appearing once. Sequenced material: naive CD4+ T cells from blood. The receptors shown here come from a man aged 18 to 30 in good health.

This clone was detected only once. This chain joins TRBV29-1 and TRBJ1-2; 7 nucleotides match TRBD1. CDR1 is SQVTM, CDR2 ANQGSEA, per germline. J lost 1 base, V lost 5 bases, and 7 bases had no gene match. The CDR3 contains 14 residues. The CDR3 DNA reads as TGCAGCGTTCCGGACAGGAACATTAACTATGGCTACACCTTC. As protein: CSVPDRNINYGYTF.

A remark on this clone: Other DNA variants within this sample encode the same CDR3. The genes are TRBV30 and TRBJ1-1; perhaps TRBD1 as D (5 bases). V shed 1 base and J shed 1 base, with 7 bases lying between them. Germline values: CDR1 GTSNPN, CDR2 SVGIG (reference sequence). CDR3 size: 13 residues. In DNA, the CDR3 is TGTGCCTGGAGTGGGGGCGGGAACACTGAAGCTTTCTTT. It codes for CAWSGGGNTEAFF.

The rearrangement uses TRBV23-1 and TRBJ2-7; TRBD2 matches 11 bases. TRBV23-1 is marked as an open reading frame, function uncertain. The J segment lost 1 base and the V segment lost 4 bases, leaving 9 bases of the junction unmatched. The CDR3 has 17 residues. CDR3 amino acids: CASSLPTTSGISYEQYF. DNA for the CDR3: TGCGCCAGCAGTCTACCCACGACTAGCGGGATTTCCTACGAGCAGTACTTC.